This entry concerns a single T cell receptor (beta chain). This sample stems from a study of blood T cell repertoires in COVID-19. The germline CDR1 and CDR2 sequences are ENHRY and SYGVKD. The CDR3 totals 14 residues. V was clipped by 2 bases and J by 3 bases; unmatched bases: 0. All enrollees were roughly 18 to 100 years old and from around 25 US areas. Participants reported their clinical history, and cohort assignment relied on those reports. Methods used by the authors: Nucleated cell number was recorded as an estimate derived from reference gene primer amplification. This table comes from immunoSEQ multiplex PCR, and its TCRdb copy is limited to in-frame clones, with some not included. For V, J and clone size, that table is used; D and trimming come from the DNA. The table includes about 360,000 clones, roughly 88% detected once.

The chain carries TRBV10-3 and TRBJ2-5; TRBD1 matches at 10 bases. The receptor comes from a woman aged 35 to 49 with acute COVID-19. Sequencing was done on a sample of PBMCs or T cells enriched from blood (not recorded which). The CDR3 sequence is CAISEGTGEETQYF. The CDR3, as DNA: TGTGCCATCAGTGAGGGGACAGGGGAAGAGACCCAGTACTTC.